This is a list of T cell receptor beta chains from one sample in a study of OX40 agonist ivuxolimab in advanced cancers. Sequencing used immunoSEQ multiplex PCR; TCRdb keeps in-frame clones, though not all of them. Here the sample spans tens of thousands of clones, about 90% being singletons. Here the sequenced sample was CD4+ or CD8+ T cells sorted from blood, taken in a trial of the OX40 agonist ivuxolimab. These receptors were obtained from an adult with an advanced solid tumor such as melanoma, head and neck, liver or kidney cancer. Each CDR3 is given with its conserved first and last residue. The D gene is left open where the match is weak. A row's size may be missing; if present it is once, few, many or a size class.

V gene	D gene	J gene	clone size	CDR3 protein	CDR3 DNA
TRBV7-3	.	TRBJ2-2	.	CASSLRQTGELFF	TGTGCCAGCAGCTTAAGGCAAACCGGGGAGCTGTTTTTT
TRBV29-1	TRBD2	TRBJ2-3	.	CSVDASGRVTDTQYF	TGCAGCGTTGACGCTAGCGGGAGGGTCACAGATACGCAGTATTTT
TRBV12-5	.	TRBJ1-1	.	CASGLAGQGEAFF	TGTGCTAGTGGTTTGGCCGGGCAGGGTGAAGCTTTCTTT
TRBV5-4	.	TRBJ2-2	.	CASSLPQPTGELFF	TGTGCCAGCAGCTTGCCGCAACCTACCGGGGAGCTGTTTTTT
TRBV14	.	TRBJ2-1	once	CASSQVVQGLFF	TGTGCCAGCAGCCAAGTCGTGCAGGGTCTGTTCTTC
TRBV7-8	.	TRBJ1-2	.	CASSAAGATPYGYTF	TGTGCCAGCAGCGCCGCAGGGGCCACGCCGTATGGCTACACCTTC
TRBV4-1	TRBD1	TRBJ2-6	.	CASSQAPGQSSGANVLTF	TGCGCCAGCAGCCAAGCCCCGGGACAGAGCTCTGGGGCCAACGTCCTGACTTTC
TRBV30	.	TRBJ2-7	.	CAWSRGSYPYEQYF	TGTGCCTGGAGTAGGGGGTCGTACCCCTACGAGCAGTACTTC
TRBV6-1	TRBD2	TRBJ2-2	few	CASSELGRVSTGELFF	TGTGCCAGCAGTGAATTGGGGAGGGTGAGCACCGGGGAGCTGTTTTTT
TRBV5-6	.	TRBJ1-6	.	CASSLREFIDSPLHF	TGTGCCAGCAGCTTGCGGGAGTTCATTGATTCACCCCTCCACTTT
TRBV30	TRBD1	TRBJ1-4	.	CAWDRGLEKLFF	TGTGCCTGGGACAGGGGGCTTGAAAAACTGTTTTTT
TRBV5-4	.	TRBJ1-1	.	CASSYPGEATEAFF	TGTGCCAGCAGCTACCCAGGGGAGGCCACTGAAGCTTTCTTT
TRBV6-5	.	TRBJ1-4	.	CASSYSSRGWSEKLFF	TGTGCCAGCAGTTACTCGTCCAGGGGTTGGAGTGAAAAACTGTTTTTT
TRBV6-1	.	TRBJ1-5	once	CASSVSLHNQPQHF	TGTGCCAGCAGTGTAAGCTTACACAATCAGCCCCAGCATTTT
TRBV7-9	.	TRBJ1-2	.	CASSLGTGASGYTF	TGTGCCAGCAGCCTAGGTACGGGGGCGTCTGGCTACACCTTC
TRBV19	TRBD1	TRBJ2-2	.	CASSSWGGGQGDTGELFF	TGTGCCAGTAGCAGCTGGGGAGGGGGACAGGGAGACACCGGGGAGCTGTTTTTT
TRBV6-6	.	TRBJ2-5	once	CASSYPGYETQYF	TGTGCCAGCAGTTACCCAGGGTATGAGACCCAGTACTTC
TRBV5-4	TRBD2	TRBJ2-5	.	CASSLETAGGRETQYF	TGTGCCAGCAGCTTGGAAACAGCGGGAGGCCGGGAGACCCAGTACTTC
TRBV5-6	.	TRBJ2-2	.	CASSWGSSNTGELFF	TGTGCCAGCAGCTGGGGCAGCTCGAACACCGGGGAGCTGTTTTTT
TRBV6-6	.	TRBJ2-7	.	CASSSVYEQYF	TGTGCCAGCAGTTCCGTATACGAGCAGTACTTC
TRBV5-1	TRBD1	TRBJ1-2	.	CASSLGDREYGYTF	TGCGCCAGCAGCTTGGGGGACAGGGAATATGGCTACACCTTC
TRBV10-3	.	TRBJ1-2	.	CAISEGVSYGYTF	TGTGCCATCAGTGAGGGGGTAAGCTATGGCTACACCTTC
TRBV28	.	TRBJ1-2	.	CASSLPDTSNYGYTF	TGTGCCAGCAGTTTGCCAGATACCTCTAACTATGGCTACACCTTC
TRBV6-1	TRBD2	TRBJ2-5	.	CASREGVRTQYF	TGTGCCAGCCGGGAGGGAGTTAGGACCCAGTACTTC